A selection of T cell receptor beta chains follows, all from one sample in a study of human T cells and chemical hapten exposure. From the RACE reads, TCRdb called clonotypes with MiXCR, one entry per CDR3 protein. The sample holds some 78,000 distinct CDR3 sequences, over 8.5% seen once. What was sequenced was whole blood. These TCRs come from a male donor in good health. Some clones in this sample may be carry-over from other donors' samples. CDR3s leave out the opening cysteine and the closing phenylalanine or tryptophan.

j_call	v_call	cdr3_aa
TRBJ1-4	TRBV7-2	ASSPGGGGEKLF
TRBJ1-5	TRBV2	ATWTGGGQPQH
TRBJ1-5	TRBV15	ATSRDFVKNQPQH
TRBJ2-2	TRBV27	ASSFNVFSGSFTGELF
TRBJ2-7	TRBV4-2	ASSTRPQGTTYEQY
TRBJ1-1	TRBV10-2	ASSEVGNTEAF
TRBJ1-6	TRBV20-1	SARDHGGADSPLH
TRBJ2-2	TRBV21-1	ASSSDRVGTGELF
TRBJ2-2	TRBV5-1	ASSYSGTTNTGELF
TRBJ2-3	TRBV10-2	ASSGLAGDTTDTQY
TRBJ2-3	TRBV7-6	ASSPIAGLSADTQY
TRBJ1-1	TRBV6-5	ASSSGQTEAF
TRBJ1-5	TRBV3-1	ASSQGNLNQPQH
TRBJ2-7	TRBV6-6	ASRYLGAYEQY
TRBJ2-3	TRBV20-1	SARDLQASTDTQY
TRBJ1-1	TRBV6-5	ASSYSSGGRVGTEAF
TRBJ1-2	TRBV18	ASSPRGSDGYT
TRBJ2-7	TRBV27	ASSPSSGASYEQY